These 14 T cell receptor beta chains originate from one sample sequenced in a study of blood T cells in healthy people across ages (dated by TCRdb to the mid-2010s). Libraries were built with 5' RACE. The instrument was an Illumina HiSeq 2500. A second PCR of about 6 to 11 cycles was performed with a sample-barcoded 5' primer and a J-beta primer mix. TCRdb reanalyzed the raw reads on its own, using fastp at Q25 for trimming and MiXCR for clone calling, and kept in-frame beta chains. A single entry per CDR3 protein holds the most common genes and DNA from its merged rows. The table for this sample lists about 500,000 distinct CDR3 sequences; about 25% of them were counted only once. Just over 8.5% of the sample is in the top ten clones. The same sample was also used in a study of T cells of mothers and their children.

The sample was blood. The receptors shown here come from a boy aged 5 to 17 in good health.

This chain links TRBV7-9 with TRBJ2-1, with TRBD2 as a possible D gene (6 bases). Deletions cut 10 bases from V and 7 bases from J, with 20 bases between. There are 14 residues in the CDR3. Germline values: CDR1 SEHNR, CDR2 FQNEAQ (reference sequence). The CDR3 nucleotides are TGTGCCACAAGGGACGGGGAGGTCAGGAATGAGCAGTTCTTC. As protein: CATRDGEVRNEQFF.

This clonotype turned up a few times. This rearrangement joins TRBV12-5 to TRBJ1-5, with D possibly TRBD1 on 5 matching bases. The CDR3 runs to 17 residues. Germline-derived CDR1 and CDR2 are LGHNT and FRNRAP. With 1 base removed from V and 0 bases from J, the gap between germline ends came to 13 bases. Here the CDR3 DNA reads TGTGCTAGTGGTTTGGGGAAAGACAGACATAGCAATCAGCCCCAGCATTTT. Its translation: CASGLGKDRHSNQPQHF.

As DNA, the CDR3 is TGTGCCAGCAGTCAAGACAGGGGGCCACTCGGAAACACCATATATTTT. This sequence encodes CASSQDRGPLGNTIYF. J is TRBJ1-3 and V is TRBV6-1; TRBD1 matches 10 bases. Unmatched junction bases numbered 8, after V lost 5 bases and J lost 4 bases. Looked up from germline, CDR1 is MNHNS and CDR2 is SASEGT. The CDR3 extends over 16 amino acids.

The sample holds many counts of this clonotype. The rearrangement links TRBV9 to TRBJ2-7; D not certain. V gave up 0 bases and J gave up 0 bases, with 10 bases separating them. Germline values: CDR1 SGDLS, CDR2 YYNGEE. The CDR3 extends over 15 amino acids. CDR3 residues: CASSVGGPSSYEQYF. For the CDR3, the DNA is TGTGCCAGCAGCGTAGGGGGTCCGAGCTCCTACGAGCAGTACTTC.

The V gene is TRBV12-3 or TRBV12-4, the J gene TRBJ2-5, with 13 bases identical to TRBD2. The DNA end lines up better with TRBJ2-7; the J call may be wrong. CDR3 length: 15 amino acids. Written as DNA, the CDR3 is TGTGCCAGCAGTTCGGGGACTAGCGGGGCCTACGAGCAGTACTTC. Encoded protein: CASSSGTSGAYEQYF.

This clonotype was detected only a few times. This CDR3 reads CASHRHNEQFF. DNA of the CDR3: TGTGCCAGCCATCGTCACAATGAGCAGTTCTTC. This chain joins TRBV27 and TRBJ2-1; no firm D call. Germline CDR1 and CDR2: MNHEY and SMNVEV (reference sequence). This CDR3 comprises 11 residues. V lost 8 bases, J lost 5 bases, and 7 bases lay in between.

The gene calls are TRBV5-4 and TRBJ2-6; D is unresolved. The CDR3 has 16 residues. From germline, CDR1 is SGHNT and CDR2 YYREEE (reference sequence). V was clipped by 4 bases and J by 0 bases, with 11 bases between them. The CDR3 here is CASSLLLSSGANVLTF. The CDR3 DNA reads TGTGCCAGCAGCCTCCTGCTCAGCTCTGGGGCCAACGTCCTGACTTTC.

This clonotype was detected only a few times. The genes are TRBV2 and TRBJ2-5; 9 nucleotides match TRBD1. The better agreement between TRBJ2-7 and the DNA end casts doubt on the J call. Per the germline V gene, CDR1 is SNHLY and CDR2 is FYNNEI. The CDR3 spans 14 residues. The CDR3 nucleotides are TGTGCCAGCAGGATACAGGGGGCGACCTACGAGCAGTACTTC. Amino acid sequence: CASRIQGATYEQYF.

The V and J genes are TRBV2 and TRBJ2-3; D perhaps matches TRBD2 (6 bases). This CDR3 is built from 13 residues. Germline V lookup: CDR1 SNHLY, CDR2 FYNNEI. The V end lost 10 bases, the J end lost 6 bases, and 17 bases lay between the germline ends. The DNA of the CDR3 is TGTGCCACCCGACGATGGGGGAGGGATACGCAGTATTTT. Translation gives CATRRWGRDTQYF.

Here the CDR3 reads CSARDPGRIYEQYF. CDR3 nucleotide sequence: TGCAGTGCTAGAGATCCGGGACGGATCTACGAGCAGTACTTC. The rearrangement uses TRBV20-1 and TRBJ2-5; D assignment may be TRBD1 or TRBD2 (5 bases each). The DNA end is more similar to TRBJ2-7, so the J call may be wrong. The CDR3 covers 14 residues. The germline V gene has CDR1 DFQATT and CDR2 SNEGSKA (reference sequence).

The chain links TRBV27 to TRBJ2-3, with 11 bases fitting TRBD2. The CDR3 has 16 residues. V trimming: 3 bases; J trimming: 0 bases; junction bases outside the gene matches: 2. Looked up from germline, CDR1 is MNHEY and CDR2 is SMNVEV (reference sequence). The DNA of the CDR3 is TGTGCCAGCAGTTTTAGCGGGAGGGTTAGCACAGATACGCAGTATTTT. Translated: CASSFSGRVSTDTQYF.

This chain uses TRBV19 with TRBJ2-7; perhaps TRBD1 as D (6 bases). Germline V gene lookup returns CDR1 LNHDA and CDR2 SQIVND (reference sequence). This CDR3 comprises 15 residues. Trimming shortened V by 4 bases and J by 7 bases, and 20 bases separated the two germline ends. CDR3 in amino acids: CASSTWQGTKGEQYF. The CDR3 DNA follows: TGTGCCAGTAGTACTTGGCAGGGGACGAAGGGGGAGCAGTACTTC.

A few counts support this clonotype. The gene calls are TRBV24-1 and TRBJ2-5; D is uncertain. Germline CDR1 KGHDR, CDR2 SFDVKD. Trimming stripped 3 bases from V and 1 base from J, with 11 bases between. CDR3 length: 15 amino acids. Written as DNA, the CDR3 is TGTGCCACCAGTGATATGCGGCAGCCCCAAGAGACCCAGTACTTC. Its protein is CATSDMRQPQETQYF.

The genes are TRBV20-1 and TRBJ2-5, with a weak D call TRBD2 (6 bases). The CDR3 runs to 16 residues. V dropped 1 base and J dropped 5 bases, with 20 bases sitting between them. Germline V gene data show CDR1 as DFQATT and CDR2 as SNEGSKA (reference sequence). CDR3 bases: TGCAGTGCTAGAGGTGCGGGGCGACTACCTGTCGAGACCCAGTACTTC. It yields the protein CSARGAGRLPVETQYF.